This T cell receptor beta chain was identified during a study of CD8 T cells in ankylosing spondylitis (dated by TCRdb to the late 2010s). Notes on the research overall: To find TCR variants linked to disease, the study profiled T cell receptor beta repertoires in ankylosing spondylitis patients and healthy donors. Peripheral blood was sampled, and synovial fluid was additionally collected from ankylosing spondylitis patients. In total, the full study cohort was made up of some 110 healthy donors and 25 to 30 ankylosing spondylitis patients.

On the study overall, not on this receptor specifically: The disease-linked clones showed a CD8+ phenotype and occurred at relatively low frequencies in peripheral blood. Blood from ankylosing spondylitis patients appeared to be characterized by a TCR beta motif composed of eight highly homologous amino acid variants. Some motif variants were previously reported in synovial fluid and blood of reactive arthritis patients, suggesting common disease-initiation mechanisms. The disease-linked clones were reported as significantly enriched in matched synovial fluid samples from ankylosing spondylitis patients.

Sequencer: Illumina HiSeq 2500. TCR beta libraries were prepared by quantitative 5'-RACE with molecular barcodes. The study's processing was this. A new computational method based on a probabilistic model of VDJ rearrangement was used to identify disease-linked TCR variants. TCRdb handled the public reads itself, with Q25 trimming in fastp and clone calling in MiXCR, and kept productive beta chains. Records with the same CDR3 protein are collapsed into one entry carrying the most frequent genes and DNA. In this record, the V and J calls reflect TCRdb's handling and not the investigators' own analysis. Recorded for this sample are about 400,000 distinct CDR3 sequences; around 20% of them occurred a single time. Roughly a sixth of the sample is held by the ten biggest clonotypes. The table lists this clonotype with a few counts. Its recognized antigen is unknown. No much larger clone is present one base from it, and per-base qualities are unavailable.

The receptor was derived from a male donor with ankylosing spondylitis. The specimen sequenced was blood, either unsorted or a sorted T cell fraction (not recorded which).

The CDR3 protein is CASSATIEQPQHF. In nucleotide form, the sequence is TGTGCCAGCAGCGCCACGATTGAACAGCCCCAGCATTTT. The V gene is TRBV9 and the J gene is TRBJ1-5; no D gene call is confident. Cut back by 3 bases and 7 bases, the V and J ends lie 11 bases apart. From the germline V gene, CDR1 is SGDLS and CDR2 is YYNGEE. The CDR3 runs 13 amino acids, cysteine and phenylalanine included. Kept here is only the CDR3 DNA, which spans 39 bases and is read in frame from base 1.